Given below is one TCR beta chain in context. The record originates from a study of blood T cell repertoires in COVID-19. Study information: Donors in the United States, Italy and Spain gave samples during acute or convalescent COVID-19.

The Seattle patients joined while their infection was active and were tracked longitudinally afterward. V dropped 5 bases and J dropped 4 bases, with 15 bases sitting between them. Germline lookup yields CDR1 MNHEY and CDR2 SMNVEV (reference sequence). The CDR3 spans 15 residues. In the original processing: It was from reference gene primer amplification that nucleated cell counts were estimated. The method was immunoSEQ multiplex PCR; TCRdb's version includes in-frame clones alone and lacks a portion of them. The V and J calls and the clone size are those of that table, but D and trimming were determined from the DNA. The data show approximately 340,000 clones, with 87% seen just once and approximately 9.3% held by the top ten.

The sequencing sample was made of peripheral blood. This sequence was found in a young man with COVID-19, enrolled during active disease. The J gene is TRBJ2-1, the V gene TRBV27; the D gene is possibly TRBD2 (6 bases). The CDR3 spells CASSVEGLGYNEQFF. CDR3 sequence (DNA): TGTGCCAGCAGTGTGGAGGGGCTAGGGTACAATGAGCAGTTCTTC.